The 24 T cell receptor beta chains below come from one sample, sequenced in a study of blood T cell repertoires in COVID-19. The table came from immunoSEQ multiplex PCR; TCRdb's copy has only in-frame clones and leaves some out. This table holds roughly 250,000 clones, 75% to 95% found once. The sample taken for sequencing was peripheral blood. The receptors shown here come from a person aged 18 to 35 with COVID-19, enrolled during active disease.

The chain has TRBV18 and TRBJ2-1; no reliable D call. This CDR3 comprises 15 residues. In germline, CDR1 is KGHSH, CDR2 LQKENI. V shed 3 bases and J shed 1 base, with 10 bases lying between them. DNA of the CDR3: TGTGCCAGCTCACCGAACGGCGGTTCCTACAATGAGCAGTTCTTC. Protein product: CASSPNGGSYNEQFF. Full variable domain (outside the CDR3, taken from reference TRBV18 and TRBJ2-1): NAGVMQNPRHLVRRRGQEARLRCSPMKGHSHVYWYRQLPEEGLKFMVYLQKENIIDESGMPKERFSAEFPKEGPSILRIQQVVRGDSAAYFCASSPNGGSYNEQFFGPGTRLTVL.

The J gene is TRBJ2-1, the V gene TRBV6-4, with 11 nucleotides matching TRBD2. After removal of 6 bases from V and 0 bases from J, the junction contained 4 bases not matched to a gene. There are 16 residues in the CDR3. Germline CDR1 reads MRHNA; CDR2 reads SNTAGT. The CDR3: CASRATSGSSYNEQFF. In DNA form, the CDR3 reads TGTGCCAGCAGAGCAACTAGCGGGAGCTCCTACAATGAGCAGTTCTTC.

V gene TRBV4-3 combines with J gene TRBJ1-3, with D hard to call. V was shortened by 1 base and J by 0 bases, with 7 bases between the two germline ends. The CDR3 is made up of 15 amino acids. In germline, CDR1 is LGHNA, CDR2 YSLEER. CDR3 DNA: TGCGCCAGCAGCCAAGGGGGAGTCTCTGGAAACACCATATATTTT. It encodes CASSQGGVSGNTIYF.

This sequence joins TRBV30 and TRBJ2-3, with TRBD2 matching over 9 bases. Trimming removed 5 bases from V and 4 bases from J; junction bases left unmatched: 4. Germline V gives CDR1 GTSNPN, CDR2 SVGIG (reference sequence). The CDR3 runs 13 residues. The CDR3 coding sequence is TGTGCCTGGGAGACTAGCGGATCAGATACGCAGTATTTT. Amino acids: CAWETSGSDTQYF.

V and J are TRBV9 and TRBJ2-7; 10 bases fit TRBD2. This CDR3 contains 15 residues. The ends lost 3 bases at V and 6 bases at J; junction bases unmatched: 9. Per the germline V gene, CDR1 is SGDLS and CDR2 is YYNGEE. CDR3 residues: CASSETSSGSTEQYF. Here the CDR3 DNA reads TGTGCCAGCAGCGAAACCTCTAGCGGGAGCACCGAGCAGTACTTC.

The chain has TRBV5-1 and TRBJ2-7, with 7 nucleotides matching TRBD1. CDR3 length equals 13 residues. Germline assignment: CDR1 SGHRS and CDR2 YFSETQ. The ends lost 3 bases at V and 2 bases at J; junction bases unmatched: 2. CDR3: CASSWDSTYEQYF. Here the CDR3 DNA reads TGCGCCAGCAGCTGGGACAGTACCTACGAGCAGTACTTC.

The gene calls are TRBV10-1 and TRBJ1-1; the D gene is possibly TRBD1 (6 bases). The germline CDR1 and CDR2 sequences are WNHNN and SYGVQD (reference sequence). The CDR3 covers 12 residues. The V end lost 5 bases, the J end lost 4 bases, and 8 bases lay between the germline ends. CDR3: CASSSGVTEAFF. In DNA, the CDR3 is TGCGCCAGCAGTTCAGGGGTCACTGAAGCTTTCTTT.

The chain recombines TRBV9 with TRBJ2-3, with D hard to call. The CDR3 has 13 amino acids. Trimming cost V 0 bases and J 6 bases, with 8 bases left between them. Germline V CDR1 and CDR2: SGDLS, YYNGEE. The CDR3 bases are TGTGCCAGCAGCGTAGCCCCCGAGGATACGCAGTATTTT. Its protein is CASSVAPEDTQYF.

The chain's CDR3 is CASRSSRGELNTGELFF. CDR3 bases: TGTGCCAGCAGATCATCCAGGGGGGAACTGAACACCGGGGAGCTGTTTTTT. The rearrangement uses TRBV7-9 and TRBJ2-2; possibly TRBD1 for D (7 bases). This CDR3 is built from 17 residues. From germline, CDR1 is SEHNR and CDR2 FQNEAQ (reference sequence). V was clipped by 6 bases and J by 1 base, with 18 bases between them.

The rearrangement uses TRBV3-1 (or the pseudogene TRBV3-2) and TRBJ1-4, with 7 positions matching TRBD1. The CDR3 runs to 15 residues. J lost 6 bases, V lost 4 bases, and 8 bases had no gene match. Germline CDR1 reads LGHDT; CDR2 reads YNNKEL (reference sequence). The CDR3 loop is CASSPLGTGDEKLFF. CDR3 nucleotides: TGTGCCAGCAGCCCCCTAGGAACAGGGGATGAAAAACTGTTTTTT.

In this sample, this clone turned up once. The V and J genes are TRBV7-3 and TRBJ1-1, with TRBD1 matching over 9 bases. With 0 bases clipped from V and 4 bases from J, the junction kept 3 bases outside the gene matches. Germline values: CDR1 SGHTA, CDR2 FQGTGA. This CDR3 spans 15 amino acids. The CDR3 DNA sequence: TGTGCCAGCAGCTTAACGGACAGGGGAGGCACTGAAGCTTTCTTT. Protein: CASSLTDRGGTEAFF.

V is TRBV28 and J is TRBJ2-3, with 10 bases lining up with TRBD2. V lost 6 bases and J lost 4; bases outside the gene matches: 10. The germline V gene encodes CDR1 MDHEN and CDR2 SYDVKM. This CDR3 has 16 residues. In nucleotides, the CDR3 is TGTGCCAGCAGACGAATAGCGGGAGGAGAGTCAGATACGCAGTATTTT. Encoded protein: CASRRIAGGESDTQYF.

The chain combines TRBV5-6 with TRBJ1-5, with 9 bases fitting TRBD1. The J segment lost 6 bases and the V segment lost 0 bases, leaving 7 bases of the junction unmatched. This CDR3 has 16 residues. Germline assignment: CDR1 SGHDT and CDR2 YYEEEE. The chain's CDR3 is CASSLAGGQGGQPQHF. CDR3 DNA: TGTGCCAGCAGCTTGGCTGGGGGACAGGGCGGTCAGCCCCAGCATTTT.

This chain links TRBV6-1 with TRBJ2-5; D might be TRBD1 (6 bases). The CDR3 totals 15 residues. V lost 0 bases and J 3 bases, leaving 11 bases between the germline ends. Germline loops: CDR1 MNHNS, CDR2 SASEGT. The CDR3 region is CASSEALAGEETQYF. CDR3 sequence (DNA): TGTGCCAGCAGTGAAGCTCTGGCAGGGGAAGAGACCCAGTACTTC.

This clone was counted between two and nine times. The V and J genes are TRBV7-9 and TRBJ2-1; 9 bases line up with TRBD1. The CDR3 is made up of 17 amino acids. J gave up 1 base and V 1 base, and 5 bases lay outside the gene matches. Per germline, CDR1 SEHNR and CDR2 FQNEAQ (reference sequence). The CDR3 protein is CASSLVAGTGSYNEQFF. As DNA, the CDR3 is TGTGCCAGCAGCTTAGTCGCCGGGACAGGGTCCTACAATGAGCAGTTCTTC.

The gene calls are TRBV6-5 and TRBJ2-4, with a weak D call TRBD1 (6 bases). This CDR3 has 13 residues. The germline V gene encodes CDR1 MNHEY and CDR2 SVGAGI. Trimming took off 6 bases at V and 2 bases at J, with 8 bases between the two ends. The CDR3 DNA reads TGTGCCAGCAGGGACAGAACCAAAAACATTCAGTACTTC. Translating it yields CASRDRTKNIQYF.

The chain is built from TRBV6-5 and TRBJ1-1; 7 bases are a match to TRBD1. The V segment lost 0 bases and the J segment 5 bases; nucleotides outside the gene matches: 6. Germline CDR1 is MNHEY and CDR2 is SVGAGI. CDR3 length: 15 residues. As DNA, the CDR3 is TGTGCCAGCAGTTACTCGGCAGGGGGTTTTACTGAAGCTTTCTTT. Protein sequence: CASSYSAGGFTEAFF.

This chain connects TRBV9 to TRBJ1-1; no reliable D call. The CDR3 has 13 residues. Per germline, CDR1 SGDLS and CDR2 YYNGEE. The V end lost 2 bases, the J end lost 4 bases, and 9 bases lay between the germline ends. The CDR3 nucleotides are TGTGCCAGCAGCGTTCTGACGGGCACTGAAGCTTTCTTT. It is translated as CASSVLTGTEAFF.

J is TRBJ2-3 and V is TRBV4-2; possible D gene TRBD2, 5 bases. The CDR3 consists of 14 residues. Germline V gives CDR1 LGHNA, CDR2 YNFKEQ. Trimming cost V 4 bases and J 1 base, with 9 bases left between them. The CDR3 nucleotides are TGTGCCAGCAGCCCGCGGACTGGCACAGATACGCAGTATTTT. Its protein is CASSPRTGTDTQYF.

The V call is TRBV11-3, the J call TRBJ2-5; 8 bases line up with TRBD1. J lost 3 bases, V lost 0 bases, and 0 bases had no gene match. The CDR3 has 14 amino acids. Germline CDR1 is SGHNT and CDR2 is YENEEA. The CDR3 reads CASSLEQGEETQYF. Here the CDR3 DNA reads TGTGCCAGCAGCTTAGAACAGGGGGAAGAGACCCAGTACTTC.

The rearrangement uses TRBV19 and TRBJ1-3; D is unresolved. The CDR3 contains 14 residues. V lost 7 bases and J lost 0, with 10 bases in between. Looked up from germline, CDR1 is LNHDA and CDR2 is SQIVND (reference sequence). CDR3 region: CASNTGSSGNTIYF. For the CDR3, the DNA is TGTGCCAGTAACACGGGGAGCTCTGGAAACACCATATATTTT.

The genes are TRBV10-3 and TRBJ1-1, with 8 nucleotides matching TRBD1. From germline, CDR1 is ENHRY and CDR2 SYGVKD. Trimming cost V 6 bases and J 1 base; bases outside gene matches: 4. The CDR3 has 14 residues. The CDR3 coding sequence is TGTGCCATCAGACCAGGGGGCAAGAACACTGAAGCTTTCTTT. It translates to CAIRPGGKNTEAFF.

This chain connects TRBV10-3 to TRBJ2-5; 11 bases agree with TRBD2. The trim removed 8 bases at V and 5 bases at J, leaving 7 bases unmatched. Germline V gives CDR1 ENHRY, CDR2 SYGVKD. This CDR3 is 14 amino acids long. DNA for the CDR3: TGTGCCATCGGAACGAGGACTAGCGGGGAGACCCAGTACTTC. Residues: CAIGTRTSGETQYF.

The chain has TRBV5-1 and TRBJ1-3; no clear D gene. The CDR3 covers 15 residues. Per the germline V gene, CDR1 is SGHRS and CDR2 is YFSETQ. The V end was cut by 4 bases, the J end by 0 bases, with 11 bases between. The CDR3 nucleotides are TGCGCCAGCAGCCCCGACGGGAGCTCTGGAAACACCATATATTTT. Its protein is CASSPDGSSGNTIYF.